The 29 T cell receptor beta chains reported below all come from one sample, sequenced in a study of brain T cells in children with intractable seizures. Sequencing was performed with immunoSEQ multiplex PCR; in TCRdb, only in-frame clones are kept and a portion is missing. Here the sample spans about 320,000 clones, about 93% being singletons. Stated time point: blood from clinic visit 5 months post-surgery; TSC patient then seizure free. Material: peripheral blood, obtained roughly 5 months after surgery. The origin of the receptors is a boy in the first two years of life with tuberous sclerosis and intractable seizures.

The chain links TRBV5-5 to TRBJ1-4, with a weak D call TRBD1 (5 bases). V lost 4 bases and J lost 4, with 8 bases in between. Per the germline V gene, CDR1 is SGHKS and CDR2 is YYEKEE (reference sequence). CDR3 length equals 13 residues. CDR3 sequence: CASSGQGNEKLFF. The CDR3, as DNA: TGTGCCAGCAGCGGGCAGGGTAATGAAAAACTGTTTTTT.

The chain couples TRBV6-1 to TRBJ2-2; no clear D gene. V gave up 2 bases and J gave up 5 bases, with 15 bases separating them. The CDR3 runs 16 residues. Germline V gene sequence: CDR1 MNHNS, CDR2 SASEGT. CDR3 nucleotide sequence: TGTGCCAGCAGTGAAATTGGTTACCCAAAGACCGGGGAGCTGTTTTTT. Protein sequence: CASSEIGYPKTGELFF.

The V gene is TRBV7-9, the J gene TRBJ1-2; D is ambiguous. Trimming removed 1 base at V and 1 base at J, with 7 bases between. Looked up from germline, CDR1 is SEHNR and CDR2 is FQNEAQ (reference sequence). This CDR3 has 14 amino acids. CDR3 bases: TGTGCCAGCAGCTTAGACACGGGTAACTATGGCTACACCTTC. The encoded protein is CASSLDTGNYGYTF.

The chain links TRBV2 to TRBJ2-3, with 9 bases aligning to TRBD2. J was trimmed by 2 bases and V by 3 bases; bases with no gene match: 12. The CDR3 has 18 amino acids. CDR1 SNHLY and CDR2 FYNNEI come from the germline V gene. CDR3 region: CASSDPLIRLAVTDTQYF. CDR3 sequence (DNA): TGTGCCAGCAGTGATCCCCTCATCCGACTAGCGGTCACAGATACGCAGTATTTT.

The V gene is TRBV29-1, the J gene TRBJ1-2; D unresolved. Per germline, CDR1 SQVTM and CDR2 ANQGSEA. The CDR3 length is 15 residues. The ends were cut back, 0 bases at V and 4 bases at J, with 15 bases in the middle. CDR3 protein: CSVEDGVGGTYGYTF. The CDR3 region has the DNA TGCAGCGTTGAAGATGGGGTGGGTGGTACCTATGGCTACACCTTC.

This clone was recorded only once. The CDR3 DNA reads TGTGCCAGCAGCAAGTTACTGGGACTAGCGTCCCATGAGCAGTTCTTC. Protein product: CASSKLLGLASHEQFF. The V and J genes are TRBV6-2 or TRBV6-3 and TRBJ2-1; 10 bases agree with TRBD2. J was trimmed by 8 bases and V by 6 bases; bases with no gene match: 13. Germline V gene lookup returns CDR1 MNHEY and CDR2 SVGEGT. The CDR3 has 16 amino acids.

The genes are TRBV12-3 or TRBV12-4 and TRBJ1-5; D is unclear. The CDR3 totals 12 residues. The V and J ends lost 8 bases and 3 bases respectively, with 8 bases between them. CDR3 sequence: CASSLVNQPQHF. Here the CDR3 DNA reads TGTGCCAGCTCACTGGTCAATCAGCCCCAGCATTTT.

DNA for the CDR3: TGTGCCTGGACAGCGGGGGACGGCTACACCTTC. Its translation is CAWTAGDGYTF. The chain is built from TRBV30 and TRBJ1-2, with D perhaps TRBD1 (5 bases). The CDR3 spans 11 residues. From germline, CDR1 is GTSNPN and CDR2 SVGIG (reference sequence). The V end lost 4 bases, the J end lost 8 bases, and 11 bases lay between the germline ends. Variable domain in full (rest from reference TRBV30 and TRBJ1-2): SQTIHQWPATLVQPVGSPLSLECTVEGTSNPNLYWYRQAAGRGLQLLFYSVGIGQISSEVPQNLSASRPQDRQFILSSKKLLLSDSGFYLCAWTAGDGYTFGSGTRLTVV.

The V gene is TRBV29-1, the J gene TRBJ1-1; D is possibly TRBD1 (5 bases). The CDR3 has 15 residues. Germline V gene data show CDR1 as SQVTM and CDR2 as ANQGSEA. The V gene lost 4 bases and the J gene lost 4 bases, with 19 bases spanning the gap. The CDR3 DNA sequence: TGCAGCGTTGTGAACGTAGGTCAGGGACGCACTGAAGCTTTCTTT. Residues: CSVVNVGQGRTEAFF.

The chain employs TRBV9 and TRBJ2-5, with D possibly matching TRBD1 (6 bases). The germline V gene has CDR1 SGDLS and CDR2 YYNGEE. CDR3 length equals 15 residues. Trimming left V 0 bases short and J 3 bases short, with 12 bases between. The DNA for the CDR3 is TGTGCCAGCAGCGTAGGTGGGGGCGCGGAAGAGACCCAGTACTTC. Its protein product is CASSVGGGAEETQYF. Full variable domain (rest looked up from reference TRBV9 and TRBJ2-5): DSGVTQTPKHLITATGQRVTLRCSPRSGDLSVYWYQQSLDQGLQFLIQYYNGEERAKGNILERFSAQQFPDLHSELNLSSLELGDSALYFCASSVGGGAEETQYFGPGTRLLVL.

The V and J genes are TRBV2 and TRBJ2-2; TRBD1 aligns across 7 bases. The V gene's germline CDR1 is SNHLY and CDR2 FYNNEI. Trimming removed 5 bases from V and 1 base from J; junction bases left unmatched: 4. The length of the CDR3 is 15 residues. CDR3 sequence reads: CASSRDRVNTGELFF. The CDR3 nucleotides read TGTGCCAGCAGTCGGGACAGAGTGAACACCGGGGAGCTGTTTTTT.

The genes are TRBV6-5 and TRBJ2-7; 9 bases map to TRBD2. The CDR3 totals 11 residues. Germline V CDR1 and CDR2: MNHEY, SVGAGI. V shed 6 bases, J shed 11 bases, and the junction held 5 bases outside the gene matches. Here the CDR3 DNA reads TGTGCCAGCAGGACCGAGCGGGAGGAGTACTTC. Its translation: CASRTEREEYF.

This chain connects TRBV19 to TRBJ1-2; TRBD1 agrees at 9 bases. V lost 3 bases and J lost 4; bases outside the gene matches: 9. CDR3 size: 16 residues. The germline V gene encodes CDR1 LNHDA and CDR2 SQIVND (reference sequence). CDR3 in DNA: TGTGCCAGTAGTATTCCCGGGACAGGGCCTTTCTATGGCTACACCTTC. Translated, it gives CASSIPGTGPFYGYTF.

The chain uses TRBV6-5 and TRBJ2-7; D unclear. Per germline, CDR1 MNHEY and CDR2 SVGAGI. CDR3 length: 15 residues. V lost 2 bases to trimming and J lost 2 bases, with 13 bases between them. The chain's CDR3 is CASSYGRRPTYEQYF. CDR3 nucleotides: TGTGCCAGCAGTTACGGTAGACGGCCCACCTACGAGCAGTACTTC.

This rearrangement joins TRBV7-9 to TRBJ1-2; no firm D call. The CDR3 covers 13 residues. Germline lookup yields CDR1 SEHNR and CDR2 FQNEAQ (reference sequence). Trimming shortened V by 5 bases and J by 4 bases, and 11 bases separated the two germline ends. CDR3 nucleotide sequence: TGTGCCAGCAGCCAAAGGGCCAGCTATGGCTACACCTTC. Translated: CASSQRASYGYTF.

DNA of the CDR3: TGTGCCAGCAGCTTCGACAGGGTAGGCAATCAGCCCCAGCATTTT. Translation gives CASSFDRVGNQPQHF. This sequence joins TRBV7-8 and TRBJ1-5; 7 bases agree with TRBD1. This CDR3 contains 15 residues. Germline V CDR1 and CDR2: SGHVS, FQNEAQ. The junction had 4 bases not matched to a gene; V was cut back by 3 bases and J by 2 bases.

The chain recombines TRBV27 with TRBJ2-1; possibly TRBD2 for D (6 bases). This CDR3 is 17 amino acids long. The V gene's germline CDR1 is MNHEY and CDR2 SMNVEV (reference sequence). The V and J ends lost 0 bases and 5 bases respectively, with 17 bases between them. In nucleotides, the CDR3 is TGTGCCAGCAGTTTATCCCTGCCCGGGGCGGGGCACAATGAGCAGTTCTTC. Encoded protein: CASSLSLPGAGHNEQFF.

The V call is TRBV27, the J call TRBJ2-3; 10 bases agree with TRBD1. The CDR3 runs to 15 residues. Germline loops: CDR1 MNHEY, CDR2 SMNVEV (reference sequence). With 4 bases clipped from V and 4 bases from J, the junction kept 5 bases outside the gene matches. This CDR3 reads CASSWGQGSSDTQYF. The CDR3 nucleotides read TGTGCCAGCAGTTGGGGACAGGGGTCTTCAGATACGCAGTATTTT.

The count of this clone is one. The V and J genes are TRBV9 and TRBJ2-4, with 8 bases aligning to TRBD2. Germline V gene lookup returns CDR1 SGDLS and CDR2 YYNGEE. V shed 4 bases, J shed 2 bases, and the junction held 5 bases outside the gene matches. The CDR3 runs to 15 residues. CDR3 nucleotides: TGTGCCAGCAGCCGGACTAGCAACACCAAAAACATTCAGTACTTC. Its translation: CASSRTSNTKNIQYF.

This clone was seen a single time. The rearrangement uses TRBV9 and TRBJ2-5; 10 nucleotides match TRBD2. This CDR3 contains 15 residues. V gave up 3 bases and J gave up 3 bases; unmatched junction bases: 5. Germline V CDR1 and CDR2: SGDLS, YYNGEE. CDR3 coding DNA: TGTGCCAGCAGCGCGGGCGGGACTAGCGAAGAGACCCAGTACTTC. Protein sequence: CASSAGGTSEETQYF.

The chain employs TRBV20-1 and TRBJ2-2; the D gene is possibly TRBD1 (5 bases). Per the germline V gene, CDR1 is DFQATT and CDR2 is SNEGSKA (reference sequence). The V gene lost 3 bases and the J gene lost 4 bases, with 9 bases spanning the gap. This CDR3 comprises 13 residues. The CDR3, as DNA: TGCAGTGCTAGTAAAAGGGGCACCGGGGAGCTGTTTTTT. Translating gives CSASKRGTGELFF.

This chain links TRBV2 with TRBJ1-5, with a possible D match to TRBD1 (5 bases). V lost 6 bases and J lost 7, with 16 bases in between. CDR3 size: 14 residues. Germline loops: CDR1 SNHLY, CDR2 FYNNEI. CDR3 sequence reads: CASRRGPREQPQHF. CDR3 in DNA: TGTGCCAGCAGGAGGGGTCCTCGTGAGCAGCCCCAGCATTTT.

V and J are TRBV29-1 and TRBJ2-5; D uncertain. The CDR3 runs to 16 residues. Per the germline V gene, CDR1 is SQVTM and CDR2 is ANQGSEA. Trimming removed 7 bases at V and 2 bases at J, with 23 bases between. Here the CDR3 DNA reads TGCAGCGCTTCTTCCGGCCAACTCCCCCCACAAGAGACCCAGTACTTC. Protein product: CSASSGQLPPQETQYF. Using reference TRBV29-1 and TRBJ2-5 for the parts outside the CDR3, the full variable domain is SAVISQKPSRDICQRGTSLTIQCQVDSQVTMMFWYRQQPGQSLTLIATANQGSEATYESGFVIDKFPISRPNLTFSTLTVSNMSPEDSSIYLCSASSGQLPPQETQYFGPGTRLLVL.

The chain joins TRBV5-8 to TRBJ1-2; weak D call: TRBD1 (5 bases). The germline V gene encodes CDR1 SGHTS and CDR2 YDEGEE. CDR3 length equals 15 residues. Trimming cost V 0 bases and J 0 bases, with 9 bases left between them. CDR3 bases: TGTGCCAGCAGCTTGGAGGGGTCAGCTAACTATGGCTACACCTTC. Amino acid sequence: CASSLEGSANYGYTF.

This rearrangement joins TRBV7-9 to TRBJ2-7; TRBD2 aligns across 7 bases. Unmatched junction bases numbered 11, after V lost 5 bases and J lost 1 base. The CDR3 extends over 16 amino acids. Germline V gene data show CDR1 as SEHNR and CDR2 as FQNEAQ (reference sequence). The CDR3 here is CASSRPRGGGSYEQYF. For the CDR3, the DNA is TGTGCCAGCAGCCGCCCCCGGGGCGGGGGATCCTACGAGCAGTACTTC.

The V call is TRBV6-5, the J call TRBJ2-7; a weak D match, TRBD2 (7 bases). Trimming cost V 5 bases and J 2 bases, with 16 bases left between them. CDR1 MNHEY and CDR2 SVGAGI come from the germline V gene. The CDR3 sequence is 15 residues long. The CDR3 DNA is TGTGCCAGCAGTAGTGAGGGGGAGGGCACCTACGAGCAGTACTTC. Translated: CASSSEGEGTYEQYF.

The chain has TRBV19 and TRBJ1-5; D may be TRBD1 (6 bases). The CDR3 has 13 residues. The V gene's germline CDR1 is LNHDA and CDR2 SQIVND (reference sequence). Trimming took 4 bases from V and 7 from J, leaving 11 bases between them. The CDR3 DNA follows: TGTGCCAGTAGTACCAGAAGGGGGCAGCCCCAGCATTTT. It yields the protein CASSTRRGQPQHF. Full variable domain (remainder filled in from reference TRBV19 and TRBJ1-5): DGGITQSPKYLFRKEGQNVTLSCEQNLNHDAMYWYRQDPGQGLRLIYYSQIVNDFQKGDIAEGYSVSREKKESFPLTVTSAQKNPTAFYLCASSTRRGQPQHFGDGTRLSIL.

The chain couples TRBV11-2 to TRBJ2-3; no clear D. The CDR3 contains 15 residues. The V gene lost 4 bases and the J gene lost 1 base, with 12 bases spanning the gap. Germline-derived CDR1 and CDR2 are SGHAT and FQNNGV. CDR3: CASSSPPARTDTQYF. As DNA, the CDR3 is TGTGCCAGCAGCTCTCCACCAGCCCGCACAGATACGCAGTATTTT.

The chain combines TRBV30 with TRBJ1-3; no definite D call. The germline V gene has CDR1 GTSNPN and CDR2 SVGIG (reference sequence). Trimming cost V 5 bases and J 0 bases, with 5 bases left between them. CDR3 length: 12 amino acids. The DNA for the CDR3 is TGTGCCTGGGCTTACTCTGGAAACACCATATATTTT. As protein: CAWAYSGNTIYF.